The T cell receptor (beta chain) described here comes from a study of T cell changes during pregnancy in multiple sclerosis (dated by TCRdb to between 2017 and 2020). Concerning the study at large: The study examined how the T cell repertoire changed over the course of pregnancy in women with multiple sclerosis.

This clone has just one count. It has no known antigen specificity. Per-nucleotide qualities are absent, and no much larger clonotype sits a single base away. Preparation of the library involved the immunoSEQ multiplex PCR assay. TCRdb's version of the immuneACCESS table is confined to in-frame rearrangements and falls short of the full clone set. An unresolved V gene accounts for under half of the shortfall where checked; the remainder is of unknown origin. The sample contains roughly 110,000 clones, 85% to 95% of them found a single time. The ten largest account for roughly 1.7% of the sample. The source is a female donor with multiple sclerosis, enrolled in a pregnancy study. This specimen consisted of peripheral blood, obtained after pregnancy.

Here the CDR3 is given as CASSLLGGSQETQYF. Here is the DNA: TGTGCCAGCAGTTTATTAGGCGGGAGTCAAGAGACCCAGTACTTC. Recombination joined TRBV28 with TRBJ2-5, with 7 junctional bases fitting TRBD2. Reading from cysteine to phenylalanine, the CDR3 counts 15 amino acids. Only the CDR3 region is kept as DNA, spanning 45 bases read in frame from base 1. As encoded in the germline V gene, CDR1 is MDHEN while CDR2 is SYDVKM. Ends trimmed: V by 1 base, J by 2 bases; bases unmatched to a gene: 4.